Listed below are T cell receptor beta chains from one sample, sequenced in a study of control samples from healthy donors and cancer patients. Measured with immunoSEQ multiplex PCR; TCRdb has only the in-frame clones, and not every one. The sample lists 160,000 or so clones, approximately 93% occurring once. What was sequenced was blood. These receptors all stem from a middle-aged man in good health. CDR3s include the opening cysteine and the closing phenylalanine or tryptophan. The order of the fields is V gene, clone size, D gene, J gene, CDR3 protein, CDR3 DNA. The D gene is left open where the match is weak. Some rows mark clone size as missing; the rest say once, few, many or name a class of expanded clone.

V gene: TRBV19; clone size: .; D gene: TRBD1; J gene: TRBJ1-1; CDR3 protein: CASSAGTGTAEAFF; CDR3 DNA: TGTGCCAGTAGTGCCGGGACAGGGACGGCTGAAGCTTTCTTT
V gene: TRBV19; clone size: .; D gene: .; J gene: TRBJ1-2; CDR3 protein: CASSIGMGHGYTF; CDR3 DNA: TGTGCCAGTAGTATAGGGATGGGCCATGGCTACACCTTC
V gene: TRBV19; clone size: .; D gene: TRBD1; J gene: TRBJ1-1; CDR3 protein: CASSIGIQGGAEAFF; CDR3 DNA: TGTGCCAGTAGTATTGGGATACAGGGGGGGGCTGAAGCTTTCTTT
V gene: TRBV28; clone size: .; D gene: TRBD2; J gene: TRBJ2-5; CDR3 protein: CASSSTSGRAEETQYF; CDR3 DNA: TGTGCCAGCAGTTCGACTAGCGGGAGGGCAGAAGAGACCCAGTACTTC
V gene: TRBV2; clone size: .; D gene: .; J gene: TRBJ2-3; CDR3 protein: CASSRGASDTQYF; CDR3 DNA: TGTGCCAGCAGCCGGGGGGCATCAGATACGCAGTATTTT
V gene: TRBV12-3/TRBV12-4; clone size: .; D gene: TRBD1; J gene: TRBJ2-7; CDR3 protein: CATGQGYEQYF; CDR3 DNA: TGTGCGACGGGACAGGGCTACGAGCAGTACTTC
V gene: TRBV7-2; clone size: .; D gene: TRBD2; J gene: TRBJ2-1; CDR3 protein: CASSLVSGDIYNEQFF; CDR3 DNA: TGTGCCAGCAGCTTAGTTAGCGGGGACATATACAATGAGCAGTTCTTC
V gene: TRBV5-8; clone size: .; D gene: TRBD1; J gene: TRBJ1-2; CDR3 protein: CASSSGTVGYTF; CDR3 DNA: TGTGCCAGCAGCTCCGGGACAGTGGGCTACACCTTC
V gene: TRBV6-1; clone size: .; D gene: .; J gene: TRBJ1-2; CDR3 protein: CASSERPPSYGYTF; CDR3 DNA: TGTGCCAGCAGTGAAAGGCCCCCCAGCTATGGCTACACCTTC
V gene: TRBV11-2; clone size: .; D gene: TRBD2; J gene: TRBJ2-1; CDR3 protein: CASSLGGGLAVHNEQFF; CDR3 DNA: TGTGCCAGCAGCTTAGGAGGCGGACTAGCGGTCCACAATGAGCAGTTCTTC
V gene: TRBV6-1; clone size: once; D gene: .; J gene: TRBJ1-2; CDR3 protein: CASSDQNRLLNYGYTF; CDR3 DNA: TGTGCCAGCAGTGACCAGAACAGGCTCCTTAACTATGGCTACACCTTC
V gene: TRBV19; clone size: .; D gene: TRBD1; J gene: TRBJ2-7; CDR3 protein: CASSPRDRGRDEQYF; CDR3 DNA: TGTGCCAGTAGTCCCAGGGACAGGGGGCGCGACGAGCAGTACTTC
V gene: TRBV27; clone size: .; D gene: .; J gene: TRBJ1-5; CDR3 protein: CASSPQGGQPQHF; CDR3 DNA: TGTGCCAGCAGTCCACAGGGTGGTCAGCCCCAGCATTTT
V gene: TRBV7-6; clone size: .; D gene: .; J gene: TRBJ1-5; CDR3 protein: CASSRGPLYGGNQPQHF; CDR3 DNA: TGTGCCAGCAGCAGAGGACCCCTCTACGGAGGCAATCAGCCCCAGCATTTT
V gene: TRBV7-9; clone size: .; D gene: .; J gene: TRBJ1-1; CDR3 protein: CAVGGAPGTEAFF; CDR3 DNA: TGTGCCGTTGGGGGGGCGCCGGGTACTGAAGCTTTCTTT
V gene: TRBV28; clone size: .; D gene: .; J gene: TRBJ1-3; CDR3 protein: CASSSPISGNTIYF; CDR3 DNA: TGTGCCAGCAGTTCCCCAATCTCTGGAAACACCATATATTTT
V gene: TRBV24-1; clone size: .; D gene: .; J gene: TRBJ2-7; CDR3 protein: CATSDRQGYEQYF; CDR3 DNA: TGTGCCACCAGTGATCGGCAAGGGTACGAGCAGTACTTC
V gene: TRBV6-5; clone size: .; D gene: .; J gene: TRBJ2-2; CDR3 protein: CASSTDRQITGELFF; CDR3 DNA: TGTGCCAGCAGCACCGACAGGCAAATCACCGGGGAGCTGTTTTTT
V gene: TRBV5-1; clone size: .; D gene: .; J gene: TRBJ2-2; CDR3 protein: CASSLQGANTGELFF; CDR3 DNA: TGCGCCAGCAGCTTACAAGGCGCTAACACCGGGGAGCTGTTTTTT
V gene: TRBV29-1; clone size: .; D gene: TRBD1; J gene: TRBJ2-7; CDR3 protein: CSVEGPGQGTYEQYF; CDR3 DNA: TGCAGCGTTGAAGGTCCGGGACAGGGTACCTACGAGCAGTACTTC
V gene: TRBV21-1; clone size: .; D gene: .; J gene: TRBJ2-7; CDR3 protein: CASSKAAPYEQYF; CDR3 DNA: TGTGCCAGCAGCAAAGCTGCACCCTACGAGCAGTACTTC
V gene: TRBV6-5; clone size: .; D gene: .; J gene: TRBJ1-6; CDR3 protein: CASSFKGNPYNSPLHF; CDR3 DNA: TGTGCCAGCAGTTTCAAGGGGAACCCGTATAATTCACCCCTCCACTTT
V gene: TRBV7-9; clone size: .; D gene: TRBD2; J gene: TRBJ2-5; CDR3 protein: CASSLLLAGARETQYF; CDR3 DNA: TGTGCCAGCAGCTTGTTACTAGCGGGAGCTCGTGAGACCCAGTACTTC
V gene: TRBV19; clone size: .; D gene: TRBD1; J gene: TRBJ1-6; CDR3 protein: CASSPNLQGTGSPLHF; CDR3 DNA: TGTGCCAGTAGTCCCAACCTTCAGGGGACAGGTTCACCCCTCCACTTT
V gene: TRBV7-6; clone size: .; D gene: .; J gene: TRBJ1-1; CDR3 protein: CASSRADGNTEAFF; CDR3 DNA: TGTGCCAGCAGCCGAGCCGACGGGAACACTGAAGCTTTCTTT
V gene: TRBV4-1; clone size: .; D gene: .; J gene: TRBJ2-3; CDR3 protein: CASSQVGGRTDTQYF; CDR3 DNA: TGCGCCAGCAGCCAAGTCGGGGGTCGCACAGATACGCAGTATTTT
V gene: TRBV29-1; clone size: .; D gene: TRBD1; J gene: TRBJ1-1; CDR3 protein: CSVVGDRPNTEAFF; CDR3 DNA: TGCAGCGTTGTAGGGGACAGACCGAACACTGAAGCTTTCTTT
V gene: TRBV18; clone size: .; D gene: TRBD1; J gene: TRBJ2-2; CDR3 protein: CASSPSGQGASTGELFF; CDR3 DNA: TGTGCCAGCTCACCTTCAGGACAGGGGGCGAGCACCGGGGAGCTGTTTTTT
V gene: TRBV5-1; clone size: .; D gene: .; J gene: TRBJ2-6; CDR3 protein: CASSFYSGANVLTF; CDR3 DNA: TGCGCCAGCAGCTTCTACTCTGGGGCCAACGTCCTGACTTTC
V gene: TRBV20-1; clone size: .; D gene: .; J gene: TRBJ1-2; CDR3 protein: CSASPDYLYGYTF; CDR3 DNA: TGCAGTGCTAGTCCGGATTACCTCTATGGCTACACCTTC
V gene: TRBV30; clone size: once; D gene: .; J gene: TRBJ1-6; CDR3 protein: CAWTASSLPRGSPLHF; CDR3 DNA: TGTGCCTGGACCGCCAGCTCACTCCCGAGAGGTTCACCCCTCCACTTT